The 20 T cell receptor beta chains given below trace back to one sample, sequenced in a study of Graves' ophthalmopathy and Graves' hyperthyroidism. Amplification of TCR beta CDR3 regions used RNA transcripts. RT-PCR in the first round used HTBI primers; a second-round multiplex PCR followed. Each CDR3 protein is one row after TCRdb ran MiXCR on the multiplex PCR reads. In the table there are hundreds of thousands of distinct CDR3 sequences, 20% to 25% of which are singletons. The sequenced sample consisted of peripheral blood. The receptor set was obtained from a woman younger than 30 with stable Graves' hyperthyroidism.

This clonotype was picked up many times. The V gene is TRBV20-1, the J gene TRBJ2-7; D is perhaps TRBD1 (6 bases). This CDR3 comprises 14 residues. Trimming took 5 bases from V and 1 from J, leaving 15 bases between them. The germline gives CDR1 DFQATT, CDR2 SNEGSKA (reference sequence). The CDR3 coding sequence is TGCAGTGCTTACCGGGACACGACTTCCTACGAGCAGTACTTC. Translating gives CSAYRDTTSYEQYF.

This clonotype has ten or more counts. The gene calls are TRBV12-3 or TRBV12-4 and TRBJ2-7; TRBD2 agrees at 14 bases. With 3 bases clipped from V and 12 bases from J, the junction kept 4 bases outside the gene matches. The CDR3 consists of 13 residues. The CDR3 DNA is TGTGCCAGCAGTTTGGGACTAGCGGGAGATTGGTACTTC. Amino acid sequence: CASSLGLAGDWYF.

This clonotype was found many times. This chain joins TRBV28 and TRBJ1-2; D call uncertain. This CDR3 region has 13 residues. Trimming removed 7 bases from V and 3 bases from J, with 12 bases in between. Germline V gene lookup returns CDR1 MDHEN and CDR2 SYDVKM. CDR3 sequence: CASIRQRYYGYTF. The CDR3 DNA is TGTGCCAGCATCCGGCAGCGATACTATGGCTACACCTTC.

This clonotype was recorded at least ten times. This chain joins TRBV29-1 and TRBJ2-7; D is possibly TRBD1 (6 bases). This CDR3 comprises 11 residues. Per the germline V gene, CDR1 is SQVTM and CDR2 is ANQGSEA. V was shortened by 7 bases and J by 0 bases, with 7 bases between the two germline ends. The CDR3 loop is CSGTVSYEQYF. The CDR3 DNA is TGCAGCGGGACAGTCTCCTACGAGCAGTACTTC.

Many counts were recorded for this clonotype. The chain employs TRBV6-1 and TRBJ1-1; D ambiguous. Germline-derived CDR1 and CDR2 are MNHNS and SASEGT. Deletions cut 4 bases from V and 6 bases from J, with 12 bases between. This CDR3 spans 13 amino acids. This CDR3 is CASSVQRTSEAFF. DNA for the CDR3: TGTGCCAGCAGTGTGCAAAGGACCTCTGAAGCTTTCTTT.

This chain connects TRBV11-2 to TRBJ2-7; TRBD1 matches at 8 bases. Unmatched junction bases numbered 5, after V lost 2 bases and J lost 5 bases. The CDR3 has 14 residues. The germline gives CDR1 SGHAT, CDR2 FQNNGV. CDR3: CASSLPRGLDEQYF. The CDR3 nucleotides are TGTGCCAGCAGCTTACCCAGGGGGCTGGACGAGCAGTACTTC.

In its sample, this clonotype was seen many times. This chain links TRBV5-1 with TRBJ2-4, with 8 bases identical to TRBD2. V trimming: 4 bases; J trimming: 6 bases; junction bases outside the gene matches: 3. The CDR3 has 13 amino acids. Germline V gene data show CDR1 as SGHRS and CDR2 as YFSETQ. CDR3: CASSPGGSNIQYF. CDR3 nucleotides: TGCGCCAGCAGCCCGGGGGGGTCAAACATTCAGTACTTC.

In its sample, this clonotype was seen once. The gene calls are TRBV5-1 and TRBJ1-3; no reliable D call. Germline V gene data show CDR1 as SGHRS and CDR2 as YFSETQ. The CDR3 extends over 16 amino acids. Trimming took 0 bases from V and 1 from J, leaving 11 bases between them. The CDR3 spells CASSLDLGKSGNTIYF. The CDR3 bases are TGCGCCAGCAGCTTGGATCTGGGGAAATCTGGAAACACCATATATTTT.

This clonotype has more than one count but fewer than ten. V is TRBV4-2 and J is TRBJ2-1; D is uncertain. From germline, CDR1 is LGHNA and CDR2 YNFKEQ. Trimming left V 0 bases short and J 4 bases short, with 7 bases between. This CDR3 is built from 14 residues. In DNA, the CDR3 is TGTGCCAGCAGCCAAGATTTCCGGTACAATGAGCAGTTCTTC. Residues: CASSQDFRYNEQFF.

This clonotype came up many times. The chain couples TRBV19 to TRBJ2-7, with D perhaps TRBD1 (6 bases). The germline V and J ends were trimmed by 8 bases and 2 bases, with 13 bases remaining between them. In germline, CDR1 is LNHDA, CDR2 SQIVND (reference sequence). The CDR3 runs 13 residues. The CDR3 spells CASGTGNPYEQYF. In DNA form, the CDR3 reads TGTGCCAGTGGAACAGGGAATCCCTACGAGCAGTACTTC. Complete variable domain (other parts from reference TRBV19 and TRBJ2-7): DGGITQSPKYLFRKEGQNVTLSCEQNLNHDAMYWYRQDPGQGLRLIYYSQIVNDFQKGDIAEGYSVSREKKESFPLTVTSAQKNPTAFYLCASGTGNPYEQYFGPGTRLTVT.

This clonotype has a count of ten or more. The chain uses TRBV4-3 and TRBJ2-4; 9 bases fit TRBD2. The CDR3 spans 18 residues. V shed 1 base, J shed 2 bases, and the junction held 9 bases outside the gene matches. Germline lookup yields CDR1 LGHNA and CDR2 YSLEER. The CDR3 region has the DNA TGCGCCAGCAGCCAAGGGACCATCGCGGGAGGGACCAAAAACATTCAGTACTTC. It yields the protein CASSQGTIAGGTKNIQYF.

Ten or more counts support this clonotype. This chain links TRBV27 with TRBJ2-7, with a weak D call TRBD2 (6 bases). With 2 bases removed from V and 3 bases from J, the gap between germline ends came to 11 bases. Germline CDR1 is MNHEY and CDR2 is SMNVEV (reference sequence). There are 14 residues in the CDR3. The CDR3 region is CASSLMRGSYEQYF. CDR3 coding DNA: TGTGCCAGCAGTTTAATGCGGGGAAGCTACGAGCAGTACTTC.

This chain uses TRBV27 with TRBJ2-7, with D perhaps assigned TRBD1 or TRBD2 (5 bases each). V lost 5 bases, J lost 6 bases, and 20 bases lay in between. The CDR3 contains 15 residues. The germline CDR1 and CDR2 sequences are MNHEY and SMNVEV (reference sequence). The CDR3 loop is CASSPPGTFRSEQYF. Here the CDR3 DNA reads TGTGCCAGCAGTCCTCCCGGGACCTTTAGGTCCGAGCAGTACTTC.

This clonotype showed up many times. CDR3 bases: TGTGCCAGCAGCTTAACCATGACTAGGCAAGAGACCCAGTACTTC. Protein sequence: CASSLTMTRQETQYF. The rearrangement uses TRBV11-1 and TRBJ2-5; tentative D call: TRBD2 (6 bases). The CDR3 runs to 15 residues. V gave up 2 bases and J gave up 2 bases, with 12 bases separating them. From germline, CDR1 is SGHAT and CDR2 FQDESV (reference sequence).

This clonotype was seen ten or more times. This rearrangement joins TRBV18 to TRBJ1-1, with D unresolved. This CDR3 comprises 15 residues. The V end lost 0 bases, the J end lost 4 bases, and 12 bases lay between the germline ends. From germline, CDR1 is KGHSH and CDR2 LQKENI. The CDR3 DNA reads as TGTGCCAGCTCACCACCGGCAGTCCGGGGCACTGAAGCTTTCTTT. Its protein product is CASSPPAVRGTEAFF.

This clonotype was seen ten or more times. The chain's CDR3 is CASGPEGSRQETQYF. The CDR3 DNA is TGTGCCAGCGGACCCGAGGGGAGCCGCCAAGAGACCCAGTACTTC. The chain couples TRBV7-2 to TRBJ2-5, with D perhaps TRBD1 or TRBD2 (5 bases each). The CDR3 extends over 15 amino acids. Germline values: CDR1 SGHTA, CDR2 FQGNSA. Trimming removed 8 bases at V and 1 base at J, with 17 bases between.

Concerning this clonotype itself: One end of the junction fails to match germline, which may point to a read error. The genes are TRBV12-3 or TRBV12-4 and TRBJ1-2; D remains ambiguous. There are 13 residues in the CDR3. The chain's CDR3 is CASSLAHGYGYTF. CDR3 sequence (DNA): TGTGCCAGCAGTTTGGCGCATGGCTATGGTTACACCTTC.

The sample holds many counts of this clonotype. This sequence joins TRBV12-3 or TRBV12-4 and TRBJ1-1, with D possibly TRBD1 on 6 matching bases. The V end was cut by 0 bases, the J end by 0 bases, with 8 bases between. The CDR3 has 15 amino acids. CDR3 loop: CASSLAGGLNTEAFF. Here the CDR3 DNA reads TGTGCCAGCAGTTTAGCAGGGGGTCTGAACACTGAAGCTTTCTTT.

This clonotype occurred many times. The chain links TRBV27 to TRBJ1-1, with D possibly TRBD1 on 6 matching bases. The CDR3 covers 14 residues. Per the germline V gene, CDR1 is MNHEY and CDR2 is SMNVEV (reference sequence). V was clipped by 2 bases and J by 6 bases, with 13 bases between them. The DNA for the CDR3 is TGTGCCAGCAGTTTAAGGTTTGGGGGGCCTGAAGCTTTCTTT. This translates into CASSLRFGGPEAFF.

The CDR3 coding sequence is TGTGCCAGCAGCATAACAGGGCTCTCTGGAAACACCATATATTTT. The encoded protein is CASSITGLSGNTIYF. J is TRBJ1-3 and V is TRBV12-3 or TRBV12-4, with TRBD1 as a possible D gene (6 bases). The V end was cut by 6 bases, the J end by 0 bases, with 12 bases between. The CDR3 sequence is 15 residues long.